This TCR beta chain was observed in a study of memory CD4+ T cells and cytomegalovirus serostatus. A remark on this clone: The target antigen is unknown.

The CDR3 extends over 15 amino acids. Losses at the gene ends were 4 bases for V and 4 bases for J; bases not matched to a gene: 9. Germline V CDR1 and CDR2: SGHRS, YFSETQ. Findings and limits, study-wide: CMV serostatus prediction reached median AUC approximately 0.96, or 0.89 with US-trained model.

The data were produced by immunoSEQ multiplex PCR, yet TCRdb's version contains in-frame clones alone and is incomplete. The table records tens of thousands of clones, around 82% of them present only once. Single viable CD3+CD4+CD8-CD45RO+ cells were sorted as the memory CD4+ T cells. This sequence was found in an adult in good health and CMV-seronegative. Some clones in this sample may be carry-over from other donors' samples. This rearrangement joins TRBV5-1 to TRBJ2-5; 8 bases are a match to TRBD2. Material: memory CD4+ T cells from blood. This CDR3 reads CASSPIAGSAETQYF. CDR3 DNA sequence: TGCGCCAGCAGCCCTATAGCGGGATCAGCAGAGACCCAGTACTTC.